The 30 T cell receptor beta chains below all came from one sample that was sequenced in a study of identical twins. Via MiXCR, TCRdb re-called the 5' RACE reads, giving one row per CDR3 protein. The sample includes roughly 490,000 distinct CDR3 sequences, around an eighth of them seen just once. A further study also used this sample, focusing on yellow fever vaccine responses in identical twins.

The sequenced sample consisted of CD4+ T cells sorted from blood. Source of these receptors: a woman younger than 30 in good health.

This clonotype was detected only a few times. The rearrangement joins TRBV19 to TRBJ2-4, with D perhaps being TRBD1 or TRBD2 (5 bases each). Trimming removed 5 bases from V and 0 bases from J, with 11 bases in between. Germline V gene data show CDR1 as LNHDA and CDR2 as SQIVND (reference sequence). The CDR3 consists of 15 residues. The CDR3 region is CASSRDGLAKNIQYF. The CDR3 DNA sequence: TGTGCCAGTAGTCGGGACGGACTAGCCAAAAACATTCAGTACTTC.

The rearrangement links TRBV9 to TRBJ2-5, with 7 bases that match TRBD1. The CDR3 has 13 residues. Unmatched junction bases numbered 1, after V lost 3 bases and J lost 2 bases. Germline V gene sequence: CDR1 SGDLS, CDR2 YYNGEE. The CDR3 nucleotides are TGTGCCAGCAGCGGGGACAGACAAGAGACCCAGTACTTC. It codes for CASSGDRQETQYF.

The chain links TRBV5-1 to TRBJ2-5; the match to TRBD2 covers 9 bases. Losses at the gene ends were 1 base for V and 3 bases for J; bases not matched to a gene: 4. The CDR3 consists of 15 residues. Germline-derived CDR1 and CDR2 are SGHRS and YFSETQ. This CDR3 reads CASSLMAGGEETQYF. The CDR3 DNA reads as TGCGCCAGCAGCTTGATGGCGGGAGGGGAAGAGACCCAGTACTTC.

The chain couples TRBV7-2 to TRBJ2-3; D possibly corresponds to TRBD2 (6 bases). V gave up 5 bases and J gave up 3 bases, with 12 bases separating them. CDR3 length equals 14 residues. The germline CDR1 and CDR2 sequences are SGHTA and FQGNSA. The CDR3 here is CASSRGITTDTQYF. CDR3 DNA: TGTGCCAGCAGCCGCGGGATTACGACAGATACGCAGTATTTT.

The chain combines TRBV5-8 with TRBJ1-5, with D maybe TRBD1 (5 bases). This CDR3 has 15 amino acids. Trimming stripped 0 bases from V and 0 bases from J, with 7 bases between. The germline gives CDR1 SGHTS, CDR2 YDEGEE. The chain's CDR3 is CASSLGGHSNQPQHF. CDR3 DNA: TGTGCCAGCAGCTTGGGTGGACATAGCAATCAGCCCCAGCATTTT.

This clonotype was seen only a few times. V and J are TRBV20-1 and TRBJ2-3; 9 bases are a match to TRBD1. This CDR3 is built from 17 residues. J was trimmed by 2 bases and V by 1 base; bases with no gene match: 10. Germline V gene lookup returns CDR1 DFQATT and CDR2 SNEGSKA (reference sequence). For the CDR3, the DNA is TGCAGTGCTAGAGGACCTACAGGGGGCTTATTCACAGATACGCAGTATTTT. Its protein product is CSARGPTGGLFTDTQYF.

The chain carries TRBV15 and TRBJ2-2; D might be TRBD2 (6 bases). The V end lost 5 bases, the J end lost 4 bases, and 11 bases lay between the germline ends. Germline CDR1 LNHNV, CDR2 YYDKDF (reference sequence). This CDR3 comprises 14 residues. CDR3 coding DNA: TGTGCCACCAGCCCCGGGGAGGCCACCGGGGAGCTGTTTTTT. Its protein is CATSPGEATGELFF.

This clonotype was detected only a few times. The chain couples TRBV3-1 to TRBJ2-7, with 7 nucleotides matching TRBD1. This CDR3 region has 12 residues. The germline CDR1 and CDR2 sequences are LGHDT and YNNKEL (reference sequence). V lost 4 bases, J lost 9 bases, and 6 bases stayed unmatched. Here the CDR3 DNA reads TGTGCCAGCAGCCCAAGAAGGGGGCGGCAGTACTTC. It encodes CASSPRRGRQYF.

This clonotype was counted between two and nine times. This sequence joins TRBV28 and TRBJ2-4; 8 bases map to TRBD1. Germline assignment: CDR1 MDHEN and CDR2 SYDVKM. V trimming: 4 bases; J trimming: 8 bases; junction bases outside the gene matches: 16. This CDR3 has 17 amino acids. CDR3 DNA: TGTGCCAGCAGTTCCCCGATGACAGGGGCCAAAGGATACATTCAGTACTTC. This sequence encodes CASSSPMTGAKGYIQYF.

Many counts were recorded for this clonotype. V gene TRBV5-1 combines with J gene TRBJ2-7, with D maybe TRBD1 (6 bases). V gave up 3 bases and J gave up 4 bases, with 8 bases separating them. Germline-derived CDR1 and CDR2 are SGHRS and YFSETQ. The CDR3 is made up of 12 amino acids. The CDR3 nucleotides are TGCGCCAGCAGCTCGGGACAATACGAGCAGTACTTC. Translation gives CASSSGQYEQYF.

A few counts support this clonotype. This chain connects TRBV20-1 to TRBJ2-2; D unresolved. V lost 3 bases and J 6 bases, leaving 8 bases between the germline ends. CDR3 length: 12 residues. The V gene's germline CDR1 is DFQATT and CDR2 SNEGSKA (reference sequence). CDR3 residues: CSASNAAGELFF. CDR3 sequence (DNA): TGCAGTGCTAGTAACGCGGCCGGGGAGCTGTTTTTT.

The chain uses TRBV7-9 and TRBJ1-2; D is ambiguous. The CDR3 is 11 amino acids. CDR1 and CDR2 from the germline V gene are SEHNR and FQNEAQ (reference sequence). With 1 base removed from V and 7 bases from J, the gap between germline ends came to 4 bases. CDR3 region: CASSLGLGYTF. The CDR3 DNA reads TGTGCCAGCAGCTTAGGTCTTGGCTACACCTTC.

The V gene is TRBV7-2, the J gene TRBJ2-7; D might be TRBD1 or TRBD2, each matching 5 bases. Trimming took 6 bases from V and 12 from J, leaving 24 bases between them. The germline V gene encodes CDR1 SGHTA and CDR2 FQGNSA. The CDR3 contains 14 residues. This CDR3 is CASSPSGPPISAYF. In DNA form, the CDR3 reads TGTGCCAGCAGTCCGTCGGGGCCTCCGATCAGCGCGTACTTC.

This clonotype occurred a few times. This sequence joins TRBV20-1 and TRBJ2-5, with 10 bases that match TRBD1. Germline values: CDR1 DFQATT, CDR2 SNEGSKA (reference sequence). This CDR3 has 15 residues. The J segment lost 5 bases and the V segment lost 0 bases, leaving 6 bases of the junction unmatched. The CDR3 region has the DNA TGCAGTGCTAGAGACCGGGACAGGGGTCGGGAGACCCAGTACTTC. This encodes CSARDRDRGRETQYF.

This sequence joins TRBV6-2 or TRBV6-3 and TRBJ2-7; 9 bases fit TRBD1. V was pared by 0 bases and J by 2 bases, with 8 bases of the junction left unmatched. The CDR3 spans 17 residues. Per the germline V gene, CDR1 is MNHEY and CDR2 is SVGEGT. The CDR3 nucleotides read TGTGCCAGCAGTTACTCACTTGCAGGGACAGGGACCTACGAGCAGTACTTC. It encodes CASSYSLAGTGTYEQYF.

This clonotype showed up just a few times. The chain joins TRBV27 to TRBJ2-3, with a possible D match to TRBD1 (6 bases). With 6 bases removed from V and 3 bases from J, the gap between germline ends came to 10 bases. The CDR3 covers 13 residues. Germline V CDR1 and CDR2: MNHEY, SMNVEV (reference sequence). Here the CDR3 reads CASRLTGTDTQYF. The CDR3 DNA reads TGTGCCAGCAGACTAACAGGGACAGATACGCAGTATTTT.

This clonotype occurred a few times. The chain has TRBV7-2 and TRBJ1-1; D is uncertain. The CDR3 consists of 13 residues. CDR1 SGHTA and CDR2 FQGNSA come from the germline V gene. Trimming stripped 4 bases from V and 0 bases from J, with 6 bases between. The chain's CDR3 is CASSSQMNTEAFF. The CDR3, as DNA: TGTGCCAGCAGCTCACAGATGAACACTGAAGCTTTCTTT.

This clonotype appeared a few times. CDR3 nucleotide sequence: TGTGCCATCGGGCAAGAACTAGACTACGAGCAGTACTTC. Its protein product is CAIGQELDYEQYF. The chain links TRBV10-3 to TRBJ2-7, with D possibly TRBD2 on 5 matching bases. The CDR3 loop spans 13 amino acids. V lost 8 bases to trimming and J lost 3 bases, with 14 bases between them. Per the germline V gene, CDR1 is ENHRY and CDR2 is SYGVKD.

This chain uses TRBV7-9 with TRBJ2-7, with 7 positions matching TRBD2. Germline-derived CDR1 and CDR2 are SEHNR and FQNEAQ (reference sequence). The CDR3 is made up of 14 amino acids. J was trimmed by 6 bases and V by 6 bases; bases with no gene match: 11. The CDR3 spells CASSPQRDTGEQYF. In DNA, the CDR3 is TGTGCCAGCAGTCCTCAGCGGGATACAGGCGAGCAGTACTTC.

The chain links TRBV5-1 to TRBJ2-7; D not resolved. CDR1 SGHRS and CDR2 YFSETQ come from the germline V gene. Between the trimmed V and J ends, which lost 7 bases and 1 base, there was a span of 12 bases. The CDR3 runs to 13 residues. CDR3 amino acids: CASRRVESYEQYF. The CDR3 DNA sequence: TGCGCCAGCCGCCGAGTGGAGTCCTACGAGCAGTACTTC.

This clonotype was counted between two and nine times. This chain connects TRBV28 to TRBJ2-5, with D tentatively TRBD1 (5 bases). Trimming removed 6 bases from V and 2 bases from J, with 25 bases in between. The CDR3 has 18 amino acids. CDR1 MDHEN and CDR2 SYDVKM come from the germline V gene. This chain's CDR3 is CASSSSLINRRTQETQYF. CDR3 DNA: TGTGCCAGCAGCTCCTCCCTGATTAATCGACGGACACAAGAGACCCAGTACTTC.

The chain joins TRBV6-5 to TRBJ2-7; TRBD2 agrees at 8 bases. The ends lost 0 bases at V and 4 bases at J; junction bases unmatched: 5. The CDR3 covers 15 residues. Germline CDR1 is MNHEY and CDR2 is SVGAGI. CDR3 coding DNA: TGTGCCAGCAGTTACTCAGCGGGAGCCTCATACGAGCAGTACTTC. Amino acid sequence: CASSYSAGASYEQYF.

In its sample, this clonotype was seen a few times. This chain connects TRBV4-2 to TRBJ1-4; unclear D gene. The CDR3 covers 19 residues. V gave up 3 bases and J gave up 0 bases, with 20 bases separating them. Per germline, CDR1 LGHNA and CDR2 YNFKEQ. CDR3 amino acids: CASSHGQELSYTTNEKLFF. The CDR3 DNA reads as TGTGCCAGCAGCCACGGCCAGGAGCTCAGTTATACAACTAATGAAAAACTGTTTTTT.

This rearrangement joins TRBV11-2 to TRBJ2-3; 9 bases match TRBD1. In germline, CDR1 is SGHAT, CDR2 FQNNGV. The ends lost 2 bases at V and 3 bases at J; junction bases unmatched: 6. The length of the CDR3 is 16 residues. The CDR3 loop is CASSLSGGQGTDTQYF. The DNA for the CDR3 is TGTGCCAGCAGCTTATCAGGGGGACAGGGAACAGATACGCAGTATTTT. Using reference TRBV11-2 and TRBJ2-3 for the parts outside the CDR3, the full variable domain is EAGVAQSPRYKIIEKRQSVAFWCNPISGHATLYWYQQILGQGPKLLIQFQNNGVVDDSQLPKDRFSAERLKGVDSTLKIQPAKLEDSAVYLCASSLSGGQGTDTQYFGPGTRLTVL.

The chain uses TRBV7-2 and TRBJ2-7, with 9 bases identical to TRBD1. V was pared by 1 base and J by 2 bases, with 3 bases of the junction left unmatched. In germline, CDR1 is SGHTA, CDR2 FQGNSA. This CDR3 has 15 amino acids. For the CDR3, the DNA is TGTGCCAGCAGCTTAGAACAGGGGGCCCCCTACGAGCAGTACTTC. It translates to CASSLEQGAPYEQYF. Complete variable domain (other parts from reference TRBV7-2 and TRBJ2-7): GAGVSQSPSNKVTEKGKDVELRCDPISGHTALYWYRQSLGQGLEFLIYFQGNSAPDKSGLPSDRFSAERTGGSVSTLTIQRTQQEDSAVYLCASSLEQGAPYEQYFGPGTRLTVT.

This clonotype has a handful of counts. The V call is TRBV5-1, the J call TRBJ2-1; D is unresolved. The germline V gene has CDR1 SGHRS and CDR2 YFSETQ. With 5 bases removed from V and 6 bases from J, the gap between germline ends came to 12 bases. The CDR3 is 13 residues long. CDR3 nucleotide sequence: TGCGCCAGCAGAGAAAGCCCATTCAATGAGCAGTTCTTC. Amino acid sequence: CASRESPFNEQFF.

The rearrangement uses TRBV4-3 and TRBJ2-7; no definite D call. Per germline, CDR1 LGHNA and CDR2 YSLEER. V lost 1 base to trimming and J lost 3 bases, with 13 bases between them. This CDR3 has 15 residues. The CDR3, as DNA: TGCGCCAGCAGCCAAGCCACCGGATACCTCTACGAGCAGTACTTC. It is translated as CASSQATGYLYEQYF.

This clonotype came up a few times. This chain joins TRBV6-1 and TRBJ2-1; D unresolved. Trimming removed 6 bases from V and 0 bases from J, with 12 bases in between. This CDR3 has 15 residues. From germline, CDR1 is MNHNS and CDR2 SASEGT. CDR3 sequence: CASSKTSSSYNEQFF. CDR3 coding DNA: TGTGCCAGCAGCAAGACTTCAAGCTCCTACAATGAGCAGTTCTTC.

The chain recombines TRBV20-1 with TRBJ2-3; D remains ambiguous. Deletions cut 3 bases from V and 4 bases from J, with 5 bases between. Germline loops: CDR1 DFQATT, CDR2 SNEGSKA (reference sequence). CDR3 size: 11 residues. The CDR3, as DNA: TGCAGTGCTAGCAATGCAGATACGCAGTATTTT. Translated, it gives CSASNADTQYF.

This rearrangement joins TRBV2 to TRBJ2-7; D perhaps matches TRBD2 (5 bases). Germline lookup yields CDR1 SNHLY and CDR2 FYNNEI. The V end lost 7 bases, the J end lost 0 bases, and 10 bases lay between the germline ends. The CDR3 runs 13 residues. The CDR3 nucleotides read TGTGCCAGCAAGGAGGCCAACTCCTACGAGCAGTACTTC. Encoded protein: CASKEANSYEQYF.